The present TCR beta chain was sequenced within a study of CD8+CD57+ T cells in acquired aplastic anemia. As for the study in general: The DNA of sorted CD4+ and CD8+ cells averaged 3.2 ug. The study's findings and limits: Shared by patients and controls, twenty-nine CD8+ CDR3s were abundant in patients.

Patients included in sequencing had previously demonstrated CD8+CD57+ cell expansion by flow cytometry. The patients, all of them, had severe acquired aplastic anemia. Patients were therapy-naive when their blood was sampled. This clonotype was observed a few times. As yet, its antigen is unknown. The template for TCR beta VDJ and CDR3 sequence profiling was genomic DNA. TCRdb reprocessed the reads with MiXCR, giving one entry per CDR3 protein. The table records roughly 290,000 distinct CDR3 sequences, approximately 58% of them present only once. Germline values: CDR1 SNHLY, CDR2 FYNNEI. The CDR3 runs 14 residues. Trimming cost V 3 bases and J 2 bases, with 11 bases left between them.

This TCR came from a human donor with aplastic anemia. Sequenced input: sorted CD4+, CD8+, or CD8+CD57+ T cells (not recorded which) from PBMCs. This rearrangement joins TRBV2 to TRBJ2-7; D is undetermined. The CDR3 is CASSEQGETYEQYF. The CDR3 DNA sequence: TGTGCCAGCAGTGAGCAAGGTGAAACCTACGAGCAGTACTTC.